The sequence of this T cell receptor (beta chain) was determined in a study of T cell repertoires in cytomegalovirus infection. One entry per CDR3 protein, called by TCRdb with MiXCR from the reads. The table records approximately 1,000,000 distinct CDR3 sequences, 25% to 40% of them present only once. General study points: The ex vivo response showed dominance by HLA-C-restricted CMV-specific TCR beta clonotypes.

Germline values: CDR1 SEHNR, CDR2 FQNEAQ (reference sequence). Trimming pared 1 base from V and 6 bases from J, leaving 9 bases between. The CDR3 consists of 13 residues. This clonotype was counted between two and nine times. Antigen unknown. This material consisted of cultured CD8+ T cells from PBMCs, taken from culture after CMV antigen stimulation. The clonotype was recovered from a human donor in good health (CMV status not recorded). Some clones in this sample may be carry-over from other donors' samples. This chain connects TRBV7-9 to TRBJ1-1, with a tentative D call TRBD1 (5 bases). Written as DNA, the CDR3 is TGTGCCAGCAGCTTAGAAGGGGCCTCTGAAGCTTTCTTT. This codes for CASSLEGASEAFF.